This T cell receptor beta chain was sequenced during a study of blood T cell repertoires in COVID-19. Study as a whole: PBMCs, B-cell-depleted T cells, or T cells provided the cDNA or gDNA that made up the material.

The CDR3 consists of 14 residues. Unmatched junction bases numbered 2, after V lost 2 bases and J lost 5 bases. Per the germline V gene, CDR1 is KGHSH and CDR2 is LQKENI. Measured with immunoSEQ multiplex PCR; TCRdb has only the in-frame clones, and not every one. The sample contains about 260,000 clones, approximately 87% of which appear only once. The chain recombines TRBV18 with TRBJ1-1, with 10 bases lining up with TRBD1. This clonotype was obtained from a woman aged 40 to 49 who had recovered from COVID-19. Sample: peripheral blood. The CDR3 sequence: CASSPGTGVTEAFF. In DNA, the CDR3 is TGTGCCAGCTCACCAGGGACAGGGGTAACTGAAGCTTTCTTT.